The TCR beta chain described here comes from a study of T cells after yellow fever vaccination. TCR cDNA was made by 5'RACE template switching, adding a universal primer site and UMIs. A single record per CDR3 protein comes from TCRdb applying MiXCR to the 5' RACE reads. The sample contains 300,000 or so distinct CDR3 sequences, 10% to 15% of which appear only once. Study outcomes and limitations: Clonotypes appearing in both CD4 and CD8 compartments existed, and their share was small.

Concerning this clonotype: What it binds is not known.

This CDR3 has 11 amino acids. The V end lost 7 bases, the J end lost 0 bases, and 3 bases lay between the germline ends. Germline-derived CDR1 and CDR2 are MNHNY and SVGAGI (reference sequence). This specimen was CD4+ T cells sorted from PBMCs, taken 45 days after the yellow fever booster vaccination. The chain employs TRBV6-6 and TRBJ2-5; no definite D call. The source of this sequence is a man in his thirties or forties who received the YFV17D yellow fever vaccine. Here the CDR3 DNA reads TGTGCCAGCACCAACCAAGAGACCCAGTACTTC. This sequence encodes CASTNQETQYF.